This TCR beta chain was sequenced during a study of cytomegalovirus exposure and HLA in healthy donors. The study, taken as a whole, reports: When analyzed later, a missense DCLRE1C variant was found to be linked to TCR beta V- and J-gene trimming.

60 Vbeta and 13 Jbeta primers were used in PCR. Measured with immunoSEQ multiplex PCR; TCRdb has only the in-frame clones, and not every one. The sample consists of more than 150,000 clones, roughly 80% of them appearing once. Germline-derived CDR1 and CDR2 are SGHVS and FQNEAQ. The length of the CDR3 is 14 residues. Trimming removed 5 bases from V and 0 bases from J; junction bases left unmatched: 3. About this clone itself: Its antigen is still unknown.

The rearrangement uses TRBV7-8 and TRBJ2-7; 8 bases agree with TRBD2. What was sequenced was PBMCs. The clonotype originates from a woman aged 40 to 50 in good health and CMV-seropositive. The CDR3 DNA follows: TGTGCCAGCAGCCCCGGGAGGGCCTCCTACGAGCAGTACTTC. Translated: CASSPGRASYEQYF.